This T cell receptor beta chain was profiled in a study of technical replicates of blood from a handful of donors. Sequencing was performed with immunoSEQ multiplex PCR; in TCRdb, only in-frame clones are kept and a portion is missing. This table holds some 17,000 clones, about 89% found once. With V trimmed by 5 bases and J by 4 bases, 6 bases remained unmatched. This CDR3 comprises 15 residues. Germline CDR1 MNHEY, CDR2 SVGAGI. The sequencing sample was made of PBMCs. The clonotype originates from a human donor in good health. The V and J genes are TRBV6-5 and TRBJ2-1; 9 bases line up with TRBD2. The chain's CDR3 is CASSPRLAGYNEQFF. CDR3 sequence (DNA): TGTGCCAGCAGTCCCCGGCTAGCGGGGTACAATGAGCAGTTCTTC.